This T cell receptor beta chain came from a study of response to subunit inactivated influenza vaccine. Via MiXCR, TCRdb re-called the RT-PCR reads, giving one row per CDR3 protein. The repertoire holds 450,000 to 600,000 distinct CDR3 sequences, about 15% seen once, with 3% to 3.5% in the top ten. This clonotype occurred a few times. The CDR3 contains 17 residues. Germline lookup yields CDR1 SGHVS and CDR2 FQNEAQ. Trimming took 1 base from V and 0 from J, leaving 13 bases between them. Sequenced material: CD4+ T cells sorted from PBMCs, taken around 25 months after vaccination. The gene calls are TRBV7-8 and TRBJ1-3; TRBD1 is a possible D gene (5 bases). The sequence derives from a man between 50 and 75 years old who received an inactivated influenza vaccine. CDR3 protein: CASSLGFGGTSGNTIYF. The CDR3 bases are TGTGCCAGCAGCTTAGGTTTCGGGGGAACCTCTGGAAACACCATATATTTT.